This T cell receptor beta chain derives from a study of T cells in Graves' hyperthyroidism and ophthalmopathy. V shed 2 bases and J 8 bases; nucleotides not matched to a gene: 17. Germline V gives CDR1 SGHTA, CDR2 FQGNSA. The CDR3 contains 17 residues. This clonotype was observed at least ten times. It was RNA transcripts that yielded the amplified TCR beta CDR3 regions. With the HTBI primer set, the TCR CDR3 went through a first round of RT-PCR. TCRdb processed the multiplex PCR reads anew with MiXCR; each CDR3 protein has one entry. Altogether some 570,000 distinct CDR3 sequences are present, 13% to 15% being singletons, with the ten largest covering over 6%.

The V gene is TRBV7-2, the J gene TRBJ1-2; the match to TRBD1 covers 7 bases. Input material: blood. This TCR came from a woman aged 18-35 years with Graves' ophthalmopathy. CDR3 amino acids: CASSLYARDSTRWGYTF. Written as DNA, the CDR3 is TGTGCCAGCAGCTTATATGCCCGGGACAGTACCCGCTGGGGCTACACCTTC.